The present TCR beta chain was sequenced within a study of T cell responses to AZD1222 COVID-19 vaccine. The data were produced by immunoSEQ multiplex PCR, yet TCRdb's version contains in-frame clones alone and is incomplete. Among 180,000 or so clones listed, 90% were seen once. Sequenced material: peripheral blood, taken 28 days after the second dose of the MenACWY control vaccine. This receptor was taken from an adult who received the MenACWY meningococcal vaccine as a control.

CDR3 coding DNA: TGTGCCAGCAGCCATAGCGGGAGAGTTCCAGATACGCAGTATTTT. Translating gives CASSHSGRVPDTQYF. This chain connects TRBV28 to TRBJ2-3, with TRBD2 identical over 9 bases. After removal of 6 bases from V and 4 bases from J, the junction contained 8 bases not matched to a gene. Per the germline V gene, CDR1 is MDHEN and CDR2 is SYDVKM. CDR3 length equals 15 residues.